The rows below give T cell receptor beta chains drawn from one sample of a study of identical twins. TCRdb ran MiXCR on the 5' RACE reads and lists one entry per CDR3 protein. The repertoire holds about 520,000 distinct CDR3 sequences, with about 20% as singletons. This sample was also put to use in a study of T cells expressing NK-cell markers.

Sample: CD4+ T cells sorted from blood. The origin of the receptors is a woman between 18 and 29 years old in good health. Each CDR3 is given with its conserved first and last residue. Fields, in order: D gene, V gene, J gene, clone size, CDR3 DNA, CDR3 protein. The D gene is left open where the match is weak. The size field is filled for only some rows; it gives once, few, many or a size class.

D gene: TRBD2; V gene: TRBV10-3; J gene: TRBJ2-1; clone size: few; CDR3 DNA: TGTGCCACCGCCGGGACTAGCGGGAGTAATGAGCAGTTCTTC; CDR3 protein: CATAGTSGSNEQFF
D gene: TRBD2; V gene: TRBV9; J gene: TRBJ2-3; clone size: NA; CDR3 DNA: TGTGCCAGCAGCGTGCGTAGCGGGAGCTCAGATACGCAGTATTTT; CDR3 protein: CASSVRSGSSDTQYF
D gene: NA; V gene: TRBV7-2; J gene: TRBJ2-7; clone size: many; CDR3 DNA: TGTGCCAGCAGCTTACAAAGGGAGCAGTACTTC; CDR3 protein: CASSLQREQYF
D gene: NA; V gene: TRBV20-1; J gene: TRBJ2-5; clone size: many; CDR3 DNA: TGCAGTGCTAAGACCGGGGCCTTAATCCAAGAGACCCAGTACTTC; CDR3 protein: CSAKTGALIQETQYF
D gene: TRBD2; V gene: TRBV12-3/TRBV12-4; J gene: TRBJ2-3; clone size: NA; CDR3 DNA: TGTGCCAGCAGCGTCGGCGGGGGGGCCCCAGATACGCAGTATTTT; CDR3 protein: CASSVGGGAPDTQYF
D gene: NA; V gene: TRBV7-9; J gene: TRBJ1-1; clone size: NA; CDR3 DNA: TGTGCCAGCAGCCACGACAGGTTAACTGAAGCTTTCTTT; CDR3 protein: CASSHDRLTEAFF
D gene: NA; V gene: TRBV2; J gene: TRBJ1-1; clone size: NA; CDR3 DNA: TGTGCCAGCAGTGAAATGGGTATGAACACTGAAGCTTTCTTT; CDR3 protein: CASSEMGMNTEAFF
D gene: NA; V gene: TRBV7-2; J gene: TRBJ2-1; clone size: few; CDR3 DNA: TGTGCCAGCAGCTTAGTGACTAACCGCGAGCAGTTCTTC; CDR3 protein: CASSLVTNREQFF
D gene: TRBD1; V gene: TRBV6-1; J gene: TRBJ1-4; clone size: NA; CDR3 DNA: TGTGCCAGCAGTATCACAGGGGGAACTGCAACTAATGAAAAACTGTTTTTT; CDR3 protein: CASSITGGTATNEKLFF
D gene: TRBD1; V gene: TRBV7-2; J gene: TRBJ2-2; clone size: few; CDR3 DNA: TGTGCCAGCAGCTTAAGGGACAGGGTTTCCCCCGGGGAGCTGTTTTTT; CDR3 protein: CASSLRDRVSPGELFF
D gene: NA; V gene: TRBV7-3; J gene: TRBJ1-6; clone size: few; CDR3 DNA: TGTGCCAGCAGCCAATGGACAGTTAATTCACCCCTCCACTTT; CDR3 protein: CASSQWTVNSPLHF
D gene: TRBD2; V gene: TRBV10-2; J gene: TRBJ2-7; clone size: few; CDR3 DNA: TGCGCCAGCAGTGATAATCTAGCGGGGACCTACGAGCAGTACTTC; CDR3 protein: CASSDNLAGTYEQYF
D gene: NA; V gene: TRBV6-5; J gene: TRBJ2-7; clone size: NA; CDR3 DNA: TGTGCCAGCAGTTATTCTGAGCAACCAGTCTACGAGCAGTACTTC; CDR3 protein: CASSYSEQPVYEQYF
D gene: NA; V gene: TRBV6-2/TRBV6-3; J gene: TRBJ1-6; clone size: few; CDR3 DNA: TGTGCCAGCCGCAGGGCGGATTCACCCCTCCACTTT; CDR3 protein: CASRRADSPLHF
D gene: NA; V gene: TRBV18; J gene: TRBJ2-1; clone size: NA; CDR3 DNA: TGTGCCAGCTCACCAGGATTGGGGGGGCTGGGTGAGCAGTTCTTC; CDR3 protein: CASSPGLGGLGEQFF
D gene: NA; V gene: TRBV3-1; J gene: TRBJ2-1; clone size: NA; CDR3 DNA: TGTGCCAGCAGCCAAGGGCCTAGCAGTACTGAGCAGTTCTTC; CDR3 protein: CASSQGPSSTEQFF
D gene: NA; V gene: TRBV10-2; J gene: TRBJ1-2; clone size: many; CDR3 DNA: TGCGCCAGCAGTGAGCTAGCCTATGGGGACTACACCTTC; CDR3 protein: CASSELAYGDYTF
D gene: NA; V gene: TRBV5-1; J gene: TRBJ2-3; clone size: many; CDR3 DNA: TGTGCCAGCAGTTTAGGACAATCAGATACGCAGTATTTT; CDR3 protein: CASSLGQSDTQYF
D gene: NA; V gene: TRBV19; J gene: TRBJ2-7; clone size: NA; CDR3 DNA: TGTGCCAGTAGTAATCCCCCCTCCTACGAGCAGTACTTC; CDR3 protein: CASSNPPSYEQYF
D gene: TRBD1; V gene: TRBV30; J gene: TRBJ1-5; clone size: NA; CDR3 DNA: TGTGCCTGGGATCGGGGGACAGTGAATCAGCCCCAGCATTTT; CDR3 protein: CAWDRGTVNQPQHF
D gene: NA; V gene: TRBV6-2/TRBV6-3; J gene: TRBJ1-1; clone size: few; CDR3 DNA: TGTGCCAGCAGTTACAGGTTACAGGGACTCACTGAAGCTTTCTTT; CDR3 protein: CASSYRLQGLTEAFF